A single sample gave rise to the 26 T cell receptor beta chains below, sequenced in a study of T cells after yellow fever vaccination. MiXCR, applied by TCRdb to the 5' RACE reads, yields one record per CDR3 protein. The sample lists more than 300,000 distinct CDR3 sequences, around 6.8% occurring once. The sample consisted of PBMCs, taken around 45 days after the first yellow fever vaccination. All receptors come from a man aged 18 to 29 who received the YFV17D yellow fever vaccine.

This CDR3 is CASSLIPKGTGNYEQYV. The CDR3 region has the DNA TGTGCCAGCAGTTTAATCCCGAAAGGGACAGGGAACTACGAGCAGTACGTC. The V call is TRBV12-3 or TRBV12-4, the J call TRBJ2-7; 9 bases map to TRBD1. The CDR3 is 17 residues long. The junction had 11 bases not matched to a gene; V was cut back by 2 bases and J by 3 bases.

There are a few counts of this clonotype. This sequence joins TRBV2 and TRBJ2-2, with D possibly called TRBD1 or TRBD2 (5 bases each). CDR1 is SNHLY, CDR2 FYNNEI, per germline. This CDR3 comprises 14 residues. Trimming stripped 7 bases from V and 1 base from J, with 10 bases between. The CDR3 loop reads CASKQGENTGELFF. In nucleotides, the CDR3 is TGTGCCAGCAAGCAGGGAGAGAACACCGGGGAGCTGTTTTTT.

This clonotype was detected ten times or more. As DNA, the CDR3 is TGCGCCAGCAGCTCGGGAACTCCCAATTCACCCCTCCACTTT. This gives the protein CASSSGTPNSPLHF. The gene calls are TRBV5-1 and TRBJ1-6, with D uncertain. The CDR3 covers 14 residues. Trimming cost V 3 bases and J 7 bases, with 11 bases left between them. In germline, CDR1 is SGHRS, CDR2 YFSETQ.

This clonotype was detected only a few times. The J gene is TRBJ2-6, the V gene TRBV6-1; no reliable D call. Germline V gives CDR1 MNHNS, CDR2 SASEGT. Trimming took 3 bases from V and 1 from J, leaving 7 bases between them. This CDR3 region has 15 residues. CDR3 loop: CASSETASGANVLTF. CDR3 DNA: TGTGCCAGCAGTGAGACGGCTTCTGGGGCCAACGTCCTGACTTTC.

This clonotype was detected only a few times. V is TRBV2 and J is TRBJ2-5, with TRBD1 matching 10 bases. Germline CDR1 reads SNHLY; CDR2 reads FYNNEI. With 4 bases clipped from V and 1 base from J, the junction kept 3 bases outside the gene matches. CDR3 length equals 15 residues. DNA for the CDR3: TGTGCCAGCAGTGGGACAGGGGGAGTCCAAGAGACCCAGTACTTC. Translation gives CASSGTGGVQETQYF.

This clonotype was observed a few times. The chain joins TRBV9 to TRBJ2-2; D may match TRBD1 or TRBD2 (6 bases each). The CDR3 spans 15 residues. Germline lookup yields CDR1 SGDLS and CDR2 YYNGEE. V was cut by 3 bases and J by 3 bases, with 12 bases left in between. The CDR3 is CASSEGGGHTGELFF. CDR3 coding DNA: TGTGCCAGCAGCGAGGGGGGCGGTCACACCGGGGAGCTGTTTTTT.

CDR3 sequence reads: CASGSGTSTYEQYF. CDR3 nucleotide sequence: TGCGCCAGCGGCTCCGGGACCTCCACCTACGAGCAGTACTTC. The chain employs TRBV5-1 and TRBJ2-7; D tentatively reads TRBD1 or TRBD2 (5 bases each). There are 14 residues in the CDR3. Germline loops: CDR1 SGHRS, CDR2 YFSETQ. Trimming cost V 7 bases and J 2 bases, with 16 bases left between them.

This clonotype has ten or more counts. The chain links TRBV7-9 to TRBJ2-2, with a possible D match to TRBD1 (5 bases). Germline loops: CDR1 SEHNR, CDR2 FQNEAQ (reference sequence). The CDR3 spans 14 residues. The V end lost 8 bases, the J end lost 2 bases, and 12 bases lay between the germline ends. In nucleotides, the CDR3 is TGTGCCAGCTTCCCAGACAGTAACACCGGGGAGCTGTTTTTT. Protein: CASFPDSNTGELFF.

The table lists this clonotype with many counts. V usage is TRBV20-1 and J usage is TRBJ2-5; no definite D call. Trimming shortened V by 6 bases and J by 7 bases, and 9 bases separated the two germline ends. The CDR3 loop spans 10 amino acids. CDR1 and CDR2 (germline): DFQATT, SNEGSKA (reference sequence). CDR3 sequence: CSAEYATQYF. CDR3 nucleotide sequence: TGCAGTGCAGAATATGCGACCCAGTACTTC.

The rearrangement joins TRBV10-3 to TRBJ1-3; D is ambiguous. Germline values: CDR1 ENHRY, CDR2 SYGVKD. The CDR3 length is 13 residues. The germline V and J ends were trimmed by 0 bases and 7 bases, with 7 bases remaining between them. CDR3 region: CAISESGRNTIYF. CDR3 DNA: TGTGCCATCAGTGAGTCAGGGAGGAACACCATATATTTT.

The chain has TRBV5-1 and TRBJ2-1; 12 positions agree with TRBD2. J lost 5 bases, V lost 7 bases, and 4 bases had no gene match. Germline V gene data show CDR1 as SGHRS and CDR2 as YFSETQ. CDR3 length equals 14 residues. DNA for the CDR3: TGCGCCAGCTGGCGGACTAGCGGGGACAATGAGCAGTTCTTC. This codes for CASWRTSGDNEQFF.

This clonotype came up a few times. The chain joins TRBV6-8 to TRBJ1-2; D is ambiguous. CDR1 and CDR2 from the germline V gene are MNHGY and SAAAGT. The ends were cut back, 2 bases at V and 8 bases at J, with 12 bases in the middle. This CDR3 has 13 residues. For the CDR3, the DNA is TGTGCCAGCAGTTACGATGGGCAGCGGGGCTACACCTTC. Amino acid sequence: CASSYDGQRGYTF.

This clonotype was counted between two and nine times. The chain joins TRBV29-1 to TRBJ1-2; D is unclear. CDR1 is SQVTM and CDR2 is ANQGSEA in the germline V gene. The V gene lost 4 bases and the J gene lost 8 bases, with 17 bases spanning the gap. The CDR3 totals 13 residues. The CDR3 region is CSVGREAGQGYTF. CDR3 DNA: TGCAGCGTTGGTCGTGAGGCAGGTCAAGGCTACACCTTC.

This clonotype was picked up a small number of times. This rearrangement joins TRBV6-5 to TRBJ2-1; 7 nucleotides align to TRBD1. V shed 1 base and J 4 bases; nucleotides not matched to a gene: 7. Germline CDR1 reads MNHEY; CDR2 reads SVGAGI. This CDR3 comprises 16 residues. CDR3 sequence (DNA): TGTGCCAGCAGTTACTTCGCTAGACAGGGTTACAATGAGCAGTTCTTC. Translated: CASSYFARQGYNEQFF.

For this clonotype: A read error is possible here, since a much larger clone lies one base away. The chain links TRBV29-1 to TRBJ2-3, with D tentatively TRBD1 (5 bases). Trimming took off 4 bases at V and 0 bases at J, with 8 bases between the two ends. The CDR3 loop spans 13 amino acids. The germline V gene has CDR1 SQVTM and CDR2 ANQGSEA. The DNA of the CDR3 is TGCAGCGTTGCCTCAGGGAGCACAGATACGCAGTATTTT. Translated: CSVASGSTDTQYF.

This chain connects TRBV20-1 to TRBJ2-5; 13 bases agree with TRBD2. V was pared by 6 bases and J by 2 bases, with 9 bases of the junction left unmatched. CDR1 is DFQATT, CDR2 SNEGSKA, per germline (reference sequence). This CDR3 has 16 amino acids. CDR3 DNA sequence: TGCAGTGCCTCGGGGGGGACTAGCGGGGTTCAAGAGACCCAGTACTTC. Translated, it gives CSASGGTSGVQETQYF.

CDR3 loop: CASSQGLAAHEQYV. As DNA, the CDR3 is TGTGCCAGCAGCCAGGGACTAGCGGCCCACGAGCAGTACGTC. The V gene is TRBV5-4, the J gene TRBJ2-7; 11 nucleotides agree with TRBD2. The CDR3 is 14 residues long. V was pared by 4 bases and J by 5 bases, with 5 bases of the junction left unmatched. Germline loops: CDR1 SGHNT, CDR2 YYREEE (reference sequence).

The V and J genes are TRBV7-2 and TRBJ1-1; no firm D call. The CDR3 is made up of 14 amino acids. V lost 1 base, J lost 3 bases, and 9 bases lay in between. CDR1 SGHTA and CDR2 FQGNSA come from the germline V gene. Here the CDR3 DNA reads TGTGCCAGCAGCTTAGTGAGATCGGACACTGAAGCTTTCTTT. This codes for CASSLVRSDTEAFF. The variable domain in full, with the rest retrieved from reference TRBV7-2 and TRBJ1-1, is GAGVSQSPSNKVTEKGKDVELRCDPISGHTALYWYRQSLGQGLEFLIYFQGNSAPDKSGLPSDRFSAERTGGSVSTLTIQRTQQEDSAVYLCASSLVRSDTEAFFGQGTRLTVV.

There are many counts of this clonotype. V usage is TRBV7-3 and J usage is TRBJ1-1, with D hard to call. CDR1 is SGHTA and CDR2 is FQGTGA in the germline V gene. V shed 3 bases and J shed 7 bases, with 15 bases lying between them. This CDR3 contains 14 residues. The CDR3 loop is CASSFSPQGHEAFF. In DNA, the CDR3 is TGTGCCAGCAGCTTTAGCCCCCAAGGGCATGAAGCTTTCTTT.

This clonotype was seen only a few times. This sequence joins TRBV12-3 or TRBV12-4 and TRBJ1-5; the match to TRBD1 covers 7 bases. The CDR3 is 17 residues long. The V segment lost 1 base and the J segment 3 bases; nucleotides outside the gene matches: 9. This CDR3 reads CASSLVGGTVVNQPQHF. The CDR3 DNA sequence: TGTGCCAGCAGTTTAGTAGGGGGGACAGTCGTCAATCAGCCCCAGCATTTT.

The rearrangement uses TRBV6-1 and TRBJ2-2; no reliable D call. Looked up from germline, CDR1 is MNHNS and CDR2 is SASEGT. This CDR3 comprises 13 residues. The V gene lost 5 bases and the J gene lost 4 bases, with 8 bases spanning the gap. The CDR3 sequence: CASSTHITGELFF. In nucleotides, the CDR3 is TGTGCCAGCAGTACACACATCACCGGGGAGCTGTTTTTT.

This clonotype was seen a handful of times. The rearrangement links TRBV12-3 or TRBV12-4 to TRBJ1-1; D uncertain. The V gene lost 7 bases and the J gene lost 0 bases, with 12 bases spanning the gap. This CDR3 is built from 14 residues. The CDR3 DNA reads as TGTGCCAGCATCCACCCGAGGGTGAACACTGAAGCTTTCTTT. This codes for CASIHPRVNTEAFF.

The chain links TRBV28 to TRBJ2-2, with D tentatively TRBD2 (7 bases). The CDR3 length is 16 residues. From germline, CDR1 is MDHEN and CDR2 SYDVKM. Between the trimmed V and J ends, which lost 7 bases and 5 bases, there was a span of 20 bases. The CDR3 here is CASTRRGGVWTGELFF. DNA for the CDR3: TGTGCCAGCACCCGGAGGGGGGGCGTTTGGACCGGGGAGCTGTTTTTT.

This clonotype was counted between two and nine times. The DNA of the CDR3 is TGCGCCAGCAGCTTGACCGGGACAGAGGTCTACGAGCAGTACTTC. Protein: CASSLTGTEVYEQYF. This chain uses TRBV5-1 with TRBJ2-7, with 7 bases aligning to TRBD1. Per germline, CDR1 SGHRS and CDR2 YFSETQ. This CDR3 region has 15 residues. V gave up 1 base and J gave up 3 bases; unmatched junction bases: 7.

The chain combines TRBV9 with TRBJ1-6; 7 positions match TRBD1. CDR1 SGDLS and CDR2 YYNGEE come from the germline V gene. This CDR3 is 17 amino acids long. With V trimmed by 4 bases and J by 1 base, 8 bases remained unmatched. CDR3 DNA: TGTGCCAGCAGCCTCACAGGGGAGGGATCCTATAATTCACCCCTCCACTTT. Residues: CASSLTGEGSYNSPLHF.

This clonotype has a handful of counts. The V gene is TRBV5-4, the J gene TRBJ2-2; weak D call: TRBD2 (6 bases). The CDR3 sequence is 16 residues long. Trimming took 4 bases from V and 0 from J, leaving 13 bases between them. The germline V gene encodes CDR1 SGHNT and CDR2 YYREEE (reference sequence). CDR3: CASSPSAGANTGELFF. DNA of the CDR3: TGTGCCAGCAGCCCTTCAGCGGGTGCGAACACCGGGGAGCTGTTTTTT.